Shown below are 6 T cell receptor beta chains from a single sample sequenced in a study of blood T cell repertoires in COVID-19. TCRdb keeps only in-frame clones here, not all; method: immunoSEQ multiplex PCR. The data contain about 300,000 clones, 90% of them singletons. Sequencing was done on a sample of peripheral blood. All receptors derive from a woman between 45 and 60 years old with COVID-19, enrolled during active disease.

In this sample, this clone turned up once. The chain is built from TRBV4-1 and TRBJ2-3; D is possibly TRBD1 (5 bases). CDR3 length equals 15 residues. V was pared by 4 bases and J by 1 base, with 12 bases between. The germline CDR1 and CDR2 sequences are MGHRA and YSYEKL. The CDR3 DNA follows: TGCGCCAGCAGCCTGGTACAAGGGGGCACAGATACGCAGTATTTT. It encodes CASSLVQGGTDTQYF.

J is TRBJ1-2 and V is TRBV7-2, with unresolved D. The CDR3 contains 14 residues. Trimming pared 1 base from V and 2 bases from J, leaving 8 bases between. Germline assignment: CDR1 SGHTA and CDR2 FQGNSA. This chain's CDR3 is CASSLVYRNYGYTF. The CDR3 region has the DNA TGTGCCAGCAGCTTAGTATACAGAAACTATGGCTACACCTTC.

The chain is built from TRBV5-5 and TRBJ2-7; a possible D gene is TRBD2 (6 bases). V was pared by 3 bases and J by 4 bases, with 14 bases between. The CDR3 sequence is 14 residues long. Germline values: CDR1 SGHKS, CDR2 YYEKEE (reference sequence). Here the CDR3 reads CASSYGEGRYEQYF. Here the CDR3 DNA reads TGTGCCAGCAGCTACGGAGAGGGGAGGTACGAGCAGTACTTC. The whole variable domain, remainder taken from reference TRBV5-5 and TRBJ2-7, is DAGVTQSPTHLIKTRGQQVTLRCSPISGHKSVSWYQQVLGQGPQFIFQYYEKEERGRGNFPDRFSARQFPNYSSELNVNALLLGDSALYLCASSYGEGRYEQYFGPGTRLTVT.

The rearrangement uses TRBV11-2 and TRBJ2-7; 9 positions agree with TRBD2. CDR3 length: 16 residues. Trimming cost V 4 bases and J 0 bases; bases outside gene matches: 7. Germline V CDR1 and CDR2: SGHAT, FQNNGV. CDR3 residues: CASSSPSGRTSYEQYF. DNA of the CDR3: TGTGCCAGCAGCTCACCGAGCGGGAGGACCTCCTACGAGCAGTACTTC. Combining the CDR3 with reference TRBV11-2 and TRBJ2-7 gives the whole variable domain EAGVAQSPRYKIIEKRQSVAFWCNPISGHATLYWYQQILGQGPKLLIQFQNNGVVDDSQLPKDRFSAERLKGVDSTLKIQPAKLEDSAVYLCASSSPSGRTSYEQYFGPGTRLTVT.

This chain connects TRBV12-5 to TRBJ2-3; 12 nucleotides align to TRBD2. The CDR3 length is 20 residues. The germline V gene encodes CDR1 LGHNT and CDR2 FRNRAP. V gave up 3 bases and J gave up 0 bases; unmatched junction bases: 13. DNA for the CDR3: TGTGCTAGTGGTTTTCAAATACTAGCGGGAGGACTCCATAGCACAGATACGCAGTATTTT. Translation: CASGFQILAGGLHSTDTQYF.

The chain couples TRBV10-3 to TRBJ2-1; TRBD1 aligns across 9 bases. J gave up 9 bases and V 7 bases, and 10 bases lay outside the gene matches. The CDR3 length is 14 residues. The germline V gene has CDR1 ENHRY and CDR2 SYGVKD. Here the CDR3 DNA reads TGTGCCATCACCCACCGGGACAGGGATATTGAGCAGTTCTTC. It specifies CAITHRDRDIEQFF.